This TCR beta chain appears in the sequencing data of a study of OX40 agonist ivuxolimab in advanced cancers. Study at large: Three patients showed partial responses: one hepatocellular carcinoma and two cutaneous melanoma cases.

Study-wide findings and caveats: Partial responders at 0.1-3.0 mg/kg showed near-lowest clonal expansion. CD8+ T cells (on average) carried more expanded clones than CD4+ T cells. At 0.1 to 3.0 mg/kg, CD4+ and CD8+ blood T cells expanded clonally by week 6.

Measured with immunoSEQ multiplex PCR; TCRdb has only the in-frame clones, and not every one. The repertoire holds under 50,000 clones, with 60% to 80% as singletons. Concerning this clone itself: Its antigen remains unidentified.

Per the germline V gene, CDR1 is LNHDA and CDR2 is SQIVND (reference sequence). The CDR3 totals 13 residues. V was cut by 3 bases and J by 0 bases, with 5 bases left in between. The chain is built from TRBV19 and TRBJ1-2; D is unresolved. The TCR originated in an adult with an advanced solid tumor such as melanoma, head and neck, liver or kidney cancer. The starting material was CD4+ or CD8+ T cells sorted from blood, obtained in a trial of the OX40 agonist ivuxolimab. CDR3 sequence reads: CASSISANYGYTF. The CDR3 DNA is TGTGCCAGTAGTATCTCAGCTAACTATGGCTACACCTTC.